What follows describes a single T cell receptor (beta chain). No antigen is known for it. This CDR3 spans 16 amino acids. V was cut by 1 base and J by 4 bases, with 16 bases left in between. CDR1 and CDR2 (germline): SGHTA, FQGNSA. This PCR relied on a set of 60 Vbeta primers and 13 Jbeta primers. The method was immunoSEQ multiplex PCR; TCRdb's version includes in-frame clones alone and lacks a portion of them. The data hold about 150,000 clones, with more than 80% observed a single time. This specimen comes from a study of cytomegalovirus exposure and HLA in healthy donors. Study observations and caveats: TCR beta chain V- and J-gene trimming was linked, in a later analysis, to a missense variant in DCLRE1C.

The receptor was isolated from a woman between 35 and 50 years old in good health and CMV-seropositive. The chain combines TRBV7-2 with TRBJ1-2; no definite D call. Sequencing was performed on PBMCs. CDR3 protein: CASSLGSGYWSYGYTF. The CDR3 DNA is TGTGCCAGCAGCTTAGGTTCGGGGTATTGGAGCTATGGCTACACCTTC.